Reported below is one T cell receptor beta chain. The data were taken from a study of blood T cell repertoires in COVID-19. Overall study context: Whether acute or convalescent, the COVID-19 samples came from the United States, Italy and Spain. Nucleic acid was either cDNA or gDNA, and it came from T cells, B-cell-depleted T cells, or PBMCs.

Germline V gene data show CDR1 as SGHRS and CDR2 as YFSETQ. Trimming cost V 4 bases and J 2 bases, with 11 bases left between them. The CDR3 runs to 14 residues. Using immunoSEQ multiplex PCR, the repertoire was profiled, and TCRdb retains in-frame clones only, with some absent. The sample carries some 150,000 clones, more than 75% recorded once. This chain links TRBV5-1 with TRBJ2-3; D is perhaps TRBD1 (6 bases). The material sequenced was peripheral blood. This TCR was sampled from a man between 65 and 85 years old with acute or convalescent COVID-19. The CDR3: CASSPGTFTDTQYF. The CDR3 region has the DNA TGCGCCAGCAGCCCCGGGACATTCACAGATACGCAGTATTTT.